This T cell receptor (beta chain) appears in the sequencing data of a study of tumor and adjacent non-tumor tissue in lung cancer. This sample's RNA came from whole unsorted tissue. The normal lung tissue was taken more than 3 cm from the tumor edge. TCRbeta libraries were built with three rounds of nested PCR, modified from ARM-PCR. TCRdb re-called the multiplex PCR reads through MiXCR, storing one row per CDR3 protein. The table lists tens of thousands of distinct CDR3 sequences, about two thirds of them singletons. This CDR3 comprises 14 residues. Germline CDR1 reads LGHNA; CDR2 reads YNFKEQ. The sequence was collected from a woman aged 45-60 years with non-small cell lung cancer. The chain recombines TRBV4-2 with TRBJ2-3, with unresolved D. The specimen was distant non-tumor lung tissue. CDR3 coding DNA: TGTGTCGGCAGCCAAGAGCCTCCCACAGATACGCAGTATTTT. Protein: CVGSQEPPTDTQYF.